The 23 T cell receptor beta chains in this list originate from one sample, sequenced in a study of T-cell reconstitution after alpha-beta-depleted transplantation in children. The TCRbeta library incorporated unique molecular identifiers. TCRdb called the PCR reads again in MiXCR, with one record for every CDR3 protein. The sample consists of hundreds of thousands of distinct CDR3 sequences, approximately 22% of them appearing once. The specimen was PBMCs, mostly from graft donor cells, collected 360 days after TCRalphabeta/CD19-depleted stem cell transplant. These receptors came from a boy under two years old who had a stem cell transplant for acute myeloid leukemia, so the T cells may come from the graft donor.

Many counts were recorded for this clonotype. This chain connects TRBV7-9 to TRBJ2-1; D gene unclear. The CDR3 extends over 13 amino acids. V lost 5 bases and J lost 5, with 10 bases in between. The germline V gene has CDR1 SEHNR and CDR2 FQNEAQ (reference sequence). CDR3 amino acids: CASSPGAHNEQFF. CDR3 DNA: TGTGCCAGCAGCCCCGGCGCACACAATGAGCAGTTCTTC.

This clonotype was seen at least ten times. The rearrangement joins TRBV20-1 to TRBJ2-1, with D perhaps TRBD1 (6 bases). From germline, CDR1 is DFQATT and CDR2 SNEGSKA (reference sequence). Between the trimmed V and J ends, which lost 5 bases and 4 bases, there was a span of 15 bases. The CDR3 runs 14 residues. CDR3 loop: CSAPGTTLYNEQFF. CDR3 DNA sequence: TGCAGTGCTCCCGGGACAACGCTTTACAATGAGCAGTTCTTC.

This clonotype has at least ten counts. CDR3: CASRLDRIRTDTQYF. The CDR3 DNA is TGTGCCAGCAGATTGGACAGGATCCGCACAGATACGCAGTATTTT. V usage is TRBV2 and J usage is TRBJ2-3, with 7 bases identical to TRBD1. Germline lookup yields CDR1 SNHLY and CDR2 FYNNEI. The V segment lost 6 bases and the J segment 1 base; nucleotides outside the gene matches: 7. CDR3 length: 15 residues.

The chain combines TRBV20-1 with TRBJ2-1; D is possibly TRBD1 (7 bases). CDR3 length equals 16 residues. The V end was cut by 3 bases, the J end by 1 base, with 16 bases between. Germline loops: CDR1 DFQATT, CDR2 SNEGSKA (reference sequence). The DNA of the CDR3 is TGCAGTGCTAGTTTCCCCCAGGGGGGATCCTACAATGAGCAGTTCTTC. This codes for CSASFPQGGSYNEQFF.

The chain is built from TRBV29-1 and TRBJ2-5; 8 bases are a match to TRBD2. J was trimmed by 1 base and V by 7 bases; bases with no gene match: 8. Looked up from germline, CDR1 is SQVTM and CDR2 is ANQGSEA. The CDR3 runs 14 residues. CDR3 region: CSGSRGGRQETQYF. CDR3 DNA sequence: TGCAGCGGCTCCCGGGGGGGGCGCCAAGAGACCCAGTACTTC.

V gene TRBV10-3 combines with J gene TRBJ2-3; maybe TRBD2 (6 bases). Trimming took off 2 bases at V and 5 bases at J, with 17 bases between the two ends. Looked up from germline, CDR1 is ENHRY and CDR2 is SYGVKD. CDR3 length: 16 residues. CDR3 nucleotide sequence: TGTGCCATCAGTGAGCCGGCGGGGCCCTTTCAAGATACGCAGTATTTT. Protein product: CAISEPAGPFQDTQYF.

This clonotype was detected a few times. The chain carries TRBV20-1 and TRBJ2-1; 8 bases agree with TRBD1. Germline CDR1 DFQATT, CDR2 SNEGSKA (reference sequence). V shed 3 bases and J 3 bases; nucleotides not matched to a gene: 7. This CDR3 has 15 amino acids. The CDR3: CSASFSQGDYNEQFF. CDR3 sequence (DNA): TGCAGTGCTAGCTTCTCACAGGGGGACTACAATGAGCAGTTCTTC.

This clonotype was counted a few times. The rearrangement links TRBV6-5 to TRBJ2-2; tentative D call: TRBD2 (6 bases). The V and J ends lost 2 bases and 1 base respectively, with 11 bases between them. Germline CDR1 MNHEY, CDR2 SVGAGI. The CDR3 totals 16 residues. For the CDR3, the DNA is TGTGCCAGCAGTTACGGACTAACAGGGAACACCGGGGAGCTGTTTTTT. Its protein product is CASSYGLTGNTGELFF.

This clonotype has just a few counts. This sequence joins TRBV18 and TRBJ1-2; 7 bases fit TRBD1. After removal of 3 bases from V and 0 bases from J, the junction contained 7 bases not matched to a gene. From germline, CDR1 is KGHSH and CDR2 LQKENI. This CDR3 spans 16 amino acids. The chain's CDR3 is CASSPRQGTANYGYTF. In nucleotides, the CDR3 is TGTGCCAGCTCACCTCGCCAGGGGACAGCTAACTATGGCTACACCTTC.

The rearrangement uses TRBV6-1 and TRBJ1-1, with D possibly being TRBD1 (5 bases). The CDR3 runs to 14 residues. V was trimmed by 7 bases and J by 1 base, leaving 13 bases between them. CDR1 is MNHNS, CDR2 SASEGT, per germline. CDR3: CASTDRNKNTEAFF. CDR3 DNA sequence: TGTGCCAGCACCGACAGAAACAAGAACACTGAAGCTTTCTTT.

This clonotype appeared a few times. The chain carries TRBV13 and TRBJ2-7; the D is unclear. V was cut by 5 bases and J by 7 bases, with 15 bases left in between. The CDR3 runs 13 residues. Germline CDR1 and CDR2: PRHDT and FYEKMQ (reference sequence). The CDR3 DNA reads as TGTGCCAGCAGCCTCCGGACGTTCCGGGAGCAGTACTTC. The encoded protein is CASSLRTFREQYF.

The chain joins TRBV3-1 to TRBJ2-1; either TRBD1 or TRBD2 may fit D (6 bases each). This CDR3 is built from 16 residues. CDR1 and CDR2 from the germline V gene are LGHDT and YNNKEL (reference sequence). Deletions cut 2 bases from V and 10 bases from J, with 21 bases between. Here the CDR3 reads CASSQSSGALLGEQFF. The DNA for the CDR3 is TGTGCCAGCAGCCAATCGTCGGGGGCGCTCCTAGGGGAGCAGTTCTTC.

Details on this clonotype: This CDR3 is missing its conserved last phenylalanine or tryptophan, likely due to a read error. The chain uses TRBV29-1 and TRBJ1-2, with D possibly being TRBD1 (6 bases). Germline V CDR1 and CDR2: SQVTM, ANQGSEA. V gave up 6 bases and J gave up 3 bases, with 14 bases separating them. The CDR3 totals 13 residues. CDR3 protein: CSVSWPGDYGYTL. CDR3 nucleotides: TGCAGCGTCTCGTGGCCAGGGGACTATGGCTACACCTTA.

A few counts support this clonotype. The genes are TRBV15 and TRBJ2-3; 7 bases agree with TRBD2. V was pared by 3 bases and J by 5 bases, with 14 bases of the junction left unmatched. Germline V lookup: CDR1 LNHNV, CDR2 YYDKDF (reference sequence). There are 17 residues in the CDR3. CDR3 region: CATSSPASGHRRDTQYF. DNA for the CDR3: TGTGCCACCAGCAGCCCCGCTAGCGGACATCGCCGAGATACGCAGTATTTT.

The chain uses TRBV12-3 or TRBV12-4 and TRBJ2-1; a possible D gene is TRBD2 (7 bases). The V gene lost 4 bases and the J gene lost 8 bases, with 12 bases spanning the gap. The CDR3 runs to 13 residues. CDR3 nucleotides: TGTGCCAGCAGTTGGGCGGGGGCCCATGAGCAGTTCTTC. It is translated as CASSWAGAHEQFF.

This chain connects TRBV7-9 to TRBJ1-3; a weak D match, TRBD1 (5 bases). Germline assignment: CDR1 SEHNR and CDR2 FQNEAQ (reference sequence). Trimming pared 6 bases from V and 0 bases from J, leaving 12 bases between. The CDR3 sequence is 15 residues long. Here the CDR3 DNA reads TGTGCCAGCAGTCGTGGGACGGACTCTGGAAACACCATATATTTT. It encodes CASSRGTDSGNTIYF. The full variable domain, its missing parts supplied by reference TRBV7-9 and TRBJ1-3, is DTGVSQNPRHKITKRGQNVTFRCDPISEHNRLYWYRQTLGQGPEFLTYFQNEAQLEKSRLLSDRFSAERPKGSFSTLEIQRTEQGDSAMYLCASSRGTDSGNTIYFGEGSWLTVV.

This clonotype was counted a few times. The V and J genes are TRBV20-1 and TRBJ2-5; 9 nucleotides match TRBD2. The CDR3 runs to 16 residues. Trimming at V came to 0 bases and at J to 4 bases, leaving 9 bases not matched to a gene. Per germline, CDR1 DFQATT and CDR2 SNEGSKA (reference sequence). Here the CDR3 reads CSARDGRGGAPETQYF. In DNA, the CDR3 is TGCAGTGCTAGAGATGGTCGCGGGGGGGCCCCAGAGACCCAGTACTTC.

Concerning this clonotype: Being one base from a much bigger clone, this may be a read error. This chain joins TRBV7-2 and TRBJ2-7; D not certain. CDR1 and CDR2 (germline): SGHTA, FQGNSA. The CDR3 has 13 residues. CDR3 region: CASSFAGSYKQYF. CDR3 in DNA: TGTGCCAGCAGCTTCGCCGGTTCCTACAAGCAGTACTTC.

This clonotype was observed a handful of times. The chain joins TRBV20-1 to TRBJ2-1; 8 bases line up with TRBD2. V shed 6 bases and J 5 bases; nucleotides not matched to a gene: 15. The CDR3 runs to 16 residues. Looked up from germline, CDR1 is DFQATT and CDR2 is SNEGSKA (reference sequence). The CDR3: CSADYEPAGDDNEQFF. CDR3 DNA: TGCAGTGCGGATTATGAACCAGCGGGGGACGACAATGAGCAGTTCTTC.

This clonotype has ten or more counts. The chain couples TRBV11-2 to TRBJ1-1; D perhaps matches TRBD1 (5 bases). The germline V gene encodes CDR1 SGHAT and CDR2 FQNNGV. This CDR3 contains 14 residues. With 0 bases removed from V and 1 base from J, the gap between germline ends came to 6 bases. In DNA, the CDR3 is TGTGCCAGCAGCTTAGATGGGGCGAACACTGAAGCTTTCTTT. This encodes CASSLDGANTEAFF.

This clonotype was observed many times. This sequence joins TRBV5-5 and TRBJ2-7, with a possible D match to TRBD1 (6 bases). Trimming cost V 0 bases and J 1 base, with 20 bases left between them. The germline V gene has CDR1 SGHKS and CDR2 YYEKEE (reference sequence). This CDR3 spans 18 amino acids. CDR3 in amino acids: CASSLVAGTRLFSYEQYF. As DNA, the CDR3 is TGTGCCAGCAGCTTGGTAGCCGGGACAAGGCTCTTTTCCTACGAGCAGTACTTC.

The rearrangement joins TRBV6-1 to TRBJ2-5; D might be TRBD2 (5 bases). V lost 6 bases and J lost 5, with 16 bases in between. The CDR3 spans 14 residues. The germline V gene has CDR1 MNHNS and CDR2 SASEGT. This CDR3 reads CASSPRRERETQYF. CDR3 coding DNA: TGTGCCAGCAGCCCCAGACGGGAACGGGAGACCCAGTACTTC.

The sample holds a few counts of this clonotype. J is TRBJ2-7 and V is TRBV10-3; D not resolved. Between the trimmed V and J ends, which lost 0 bases and 3 bases, there was a span of 9 bases. The CDR3 contains 14 residues. Per the germline V gene, CDR1 is ENHRY and CDR2 is SYGVKD. The DNA for the CDR3 is TGTGCCATCAGTGAGTCGTTAGGAAGCTACGAGCAGTACGTC. This gives the protein CAISESLGSYEQYV.